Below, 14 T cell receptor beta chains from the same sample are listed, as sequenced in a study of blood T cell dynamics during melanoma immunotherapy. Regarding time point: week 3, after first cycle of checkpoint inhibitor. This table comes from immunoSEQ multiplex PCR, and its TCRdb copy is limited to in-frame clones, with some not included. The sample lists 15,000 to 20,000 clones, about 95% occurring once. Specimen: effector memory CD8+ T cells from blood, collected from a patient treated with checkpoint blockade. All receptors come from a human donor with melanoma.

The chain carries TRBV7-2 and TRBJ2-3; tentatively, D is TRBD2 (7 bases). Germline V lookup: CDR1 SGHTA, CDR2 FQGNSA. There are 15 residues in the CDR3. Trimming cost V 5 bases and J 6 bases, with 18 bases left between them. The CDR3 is CASSLGGLEGDTQYF. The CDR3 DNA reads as TGTGCCAGCAGCCTCGGGGGGCTAGAGGGGGATACGCAGTATTTT.

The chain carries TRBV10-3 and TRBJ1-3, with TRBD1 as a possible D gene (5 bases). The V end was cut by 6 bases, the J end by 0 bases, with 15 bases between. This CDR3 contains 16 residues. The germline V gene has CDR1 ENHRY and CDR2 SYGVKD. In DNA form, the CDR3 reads TGTGCCATCAGGAAGATACAGGCCGACTCTGGAAACACCATATATTTT. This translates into CAIRKIQADSGNTIYF.

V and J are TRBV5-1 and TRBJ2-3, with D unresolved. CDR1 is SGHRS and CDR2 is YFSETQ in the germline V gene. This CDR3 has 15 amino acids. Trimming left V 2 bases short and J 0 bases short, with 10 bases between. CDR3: CASSFRGTSTDTQYF. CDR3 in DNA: TGCGCCAGCAGCTTTCGTGGTACTAGCACAGATACGCAGTATTTT.

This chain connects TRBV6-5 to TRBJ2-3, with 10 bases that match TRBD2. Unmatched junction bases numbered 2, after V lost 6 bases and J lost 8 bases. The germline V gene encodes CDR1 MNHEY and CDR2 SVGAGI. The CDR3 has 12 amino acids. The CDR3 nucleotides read TGTGCCAGCAGCGTAGCGGGGGGTACGCAGTATTTT. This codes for CASSVAGGTQYF.

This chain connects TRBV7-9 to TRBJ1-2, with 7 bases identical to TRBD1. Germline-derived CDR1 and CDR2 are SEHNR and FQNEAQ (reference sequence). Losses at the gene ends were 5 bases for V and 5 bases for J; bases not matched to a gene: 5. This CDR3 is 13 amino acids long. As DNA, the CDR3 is TGTGCCAGCAGCACCGGACAGGCTTATGGCTACACCTTC. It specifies CASSTGQAYGYTF.

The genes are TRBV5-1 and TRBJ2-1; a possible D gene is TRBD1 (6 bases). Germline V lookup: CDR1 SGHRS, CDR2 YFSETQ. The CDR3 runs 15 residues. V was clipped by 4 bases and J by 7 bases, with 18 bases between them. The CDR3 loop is CASSLTRTVSNEQFF. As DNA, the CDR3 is TGCGCCAGCAGCCTGACCCGGACAGTCTCTAATGAGCAGTTCTTC.

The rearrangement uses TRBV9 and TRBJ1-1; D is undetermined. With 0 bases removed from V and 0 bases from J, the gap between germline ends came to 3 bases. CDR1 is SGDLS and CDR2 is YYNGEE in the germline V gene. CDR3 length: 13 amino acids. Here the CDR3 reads CASSVVLNTEAFF. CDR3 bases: TGTGCCAGCAGCGTAGTCCTGAACACTGAAGCTTTCTTT.

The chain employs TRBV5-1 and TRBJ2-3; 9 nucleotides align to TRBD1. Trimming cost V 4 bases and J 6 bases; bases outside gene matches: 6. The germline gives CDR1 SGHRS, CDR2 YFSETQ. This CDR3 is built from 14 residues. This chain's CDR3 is CASSLGQGSDTQYF. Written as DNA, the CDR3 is TGCGCCAGCAGCCTTGGACAGGGGTCCGATACGCAGTATTTT.

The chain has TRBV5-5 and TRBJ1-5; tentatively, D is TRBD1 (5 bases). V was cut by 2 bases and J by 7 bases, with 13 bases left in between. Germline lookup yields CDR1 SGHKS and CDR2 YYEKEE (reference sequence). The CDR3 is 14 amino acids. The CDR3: CASSLYGAGQPQHF. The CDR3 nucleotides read TGTGCCAGCAGCTTATATGGGGCTGGGCAGCCCCAGCATTTT.

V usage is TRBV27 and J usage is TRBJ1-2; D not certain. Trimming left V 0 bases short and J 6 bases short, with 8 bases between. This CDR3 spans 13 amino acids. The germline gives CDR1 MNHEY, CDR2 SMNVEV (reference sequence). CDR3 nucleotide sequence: TGTGCCAGCAGTTTATCGCCGGGGAATGGCTACACCTTC. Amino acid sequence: CASSLSPGNGYTF.

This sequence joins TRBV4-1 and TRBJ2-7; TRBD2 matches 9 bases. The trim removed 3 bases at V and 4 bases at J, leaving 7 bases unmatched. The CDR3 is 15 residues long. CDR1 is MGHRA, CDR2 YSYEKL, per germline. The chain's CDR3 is CASSQTSGAPYEQYF. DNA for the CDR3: TGCGCCAGCAGCCAGACTAGCGGAGCACCTTACGAGCAGTACTTC.

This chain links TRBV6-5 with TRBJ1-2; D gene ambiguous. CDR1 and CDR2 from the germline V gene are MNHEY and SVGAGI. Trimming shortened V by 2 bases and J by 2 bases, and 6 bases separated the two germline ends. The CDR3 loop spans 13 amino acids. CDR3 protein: CASSYELNYGYTF. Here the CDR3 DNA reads TGTGCCAGCAGTTACGAACTGAACTATGGCTACACCTTC.

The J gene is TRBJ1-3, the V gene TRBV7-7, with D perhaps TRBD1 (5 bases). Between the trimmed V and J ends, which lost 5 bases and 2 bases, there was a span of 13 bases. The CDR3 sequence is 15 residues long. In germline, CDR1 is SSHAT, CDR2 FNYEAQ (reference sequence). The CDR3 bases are TGTGCCAGCAGCCCGGGACGATGGGCTGGAAACACCATATATTTT. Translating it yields CASSPGRWAGNTIYF.

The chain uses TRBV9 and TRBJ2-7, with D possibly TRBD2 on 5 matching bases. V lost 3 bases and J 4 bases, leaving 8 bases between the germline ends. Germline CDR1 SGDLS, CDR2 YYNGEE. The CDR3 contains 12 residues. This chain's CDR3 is CASSGGGYEQYF. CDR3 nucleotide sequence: TGTGCCAGCAGCGGCGGCGGGTACGAGCAGTACTTC.